This passage covers 11 T cell receptor beta chains from one sample sequenced in a study of shared clonotypes between healthy human individuals. Sequencing was performed with immunoSEQ multiplex PCR; in TCRdb, only in-frame clones are kept and a portion is missing. The repertoire consists of fewer than 650,000 clones, with around 78% occurring once and the leading ten covering 13%. Sequenced: PBMCs. These receptors were obtained from a woman aged 40 to 50 in good health. Some clones in this sample may be carry-over from other donors' samples.

This clone has just a few counts. This may be a read error: a much more frequent sequence differs by one nucleotide. The V call is TRBV30, the J call TRBJ2-4; D possibly corresponds to TRBD2 (5 bases). V was trimmed by 2 bases and J by 3 bases, leaving 8 bases between them. This CDR3 comprises 13 residues. Germline assignment: CDR1 GTSNPN and CDR2 SVGIG (reference sequence). DNA for the CDR3: TGTGCCTGGAGTATGAGCGGCAAAAACATTCAGTACTTC. This sequence encodes CAWSMSGKNIQYF.

This clone showed up just a few times. CDR3 sequence: CASSDFPGTRDGYTF. The CDR3 DNA sequence: TGTGCCAGCAGCGACTTTCCCGGGACGAGGGATGGCTACACCTTC. The chain employs TRBV11-2 and TRBJ1-2; D possibly corresponds to TRBD1 (5 bases). The CDR3 contains 15 residues. From germline, CDR1 is SGHAT and CDR2 FQNNGV. The V and J ends lost 5 bases and 6 bases respectively, with 19 bases between them.

This clone appeared many times. This sequence joins TRBV28 and TRBJ2-5; no reliable D call. V was pared by 7 bases and J by 5 bases, with 26 bases between. There are 17 residues in the CDR3. Germline lookup yields CDR1 MDHEN and CDR2 SYDVKM. The CDR3 is CASTPTSRLISGETQYF. The CDR3 DNA reads TGTGCCAGCACCCCCACCTCCCGTCTCATCTCTGGGGAGACCCAGTACTTC. The complete variable domain, with remaining parts taken from reference TRBV28 and TRBJ2-5, reads DVKVTQSSRYLVKRTGEKVFLECVQDMDHENMFWYRQDPGLGLRLIYFSYDVKMKEKGDIPEGYSVSREKKERFSLILESASTNQTSMYLCASTPTSRLISGETQYFGPGTRLLVL.

The gene calls are TRBV29-1 and TRBJ2-1; 10 positions agree with TRBD2. V was pared by 6 bases and J by 5 bases, with 10 bases of the junction left unmatched. From germline, CDR1 is SQVTM and CDR2 ANQGSEA. This CDR3 is 15 amino acids long. This CDR3 is CSVLAGTSAHNEQFF. The CDR3, as DNA: TGCAGCGTCCTAGCCGGGACTAGCGCCCACAATGAGCAGTTCTTC.

J is TRBJ2-7 and V is TRBV28, with 7 bases fitting TRBD1. CDR1 is MDHEN, CDR2 SYDVKM, per germline. V lost 5 bases, J lost 0 bases, and 10 bases stayed unmatched. The CDR3 loop spans 16 amino acids. The CDR3 loop is CASSVIAGTDSYEQYF. CDR3 bases: TGTGCCAGCAGTGTTATTGCCGGGACAGACTCCTACGAGCAGTACTTC.

The rearrangement joins TRBV9 to TRBJ1-2; D ambiguous. V was cut by 0 bases and J by 3 bases, with 6 bases left in between. CDR3 size: 13 residues. Germline values: CDR1 SGDLS, CDR2 YYNGEE. DNA for the CDR3: TGTGCCAGCAGCGTAGGGCAGGACTATGGCTACACCTTC. Its protein product is CASSVGQDYGYTF.

The chain has TRBV21-1 and TRBJ2-5; TRBD1 is taken as the D call from the table, unchecked against the DNA. TRBV21-1 is classified as a pseudogene. This CDR3 spans 17 amino acids. The CDR3 DNA follows: TGTGCCAGCAGCAAAGGTAGAGGGCGACAGGGGCAAGAGACCCAGTACTTC. It is translated as CASSKGRGRQGQETQYF.

As regards this clone: This could be a read error, since a much larger clone is one nucleotide away. In the same sample, other DNA sequences code for this CDR3. The chain joins TRBV10-1 to TRBJ1-1; 7 bases match TRBD1. The CDR3 extends over 13 amino acids. After removal of 8 bases from V and 2 bases from J, the junction contained 5 bases not matched to a gene. Germline lookup yields CDR1 WNHNN and CDR2 SYGVQD (reference sequence). CDR3: CASQRDRNTEAFF. In nucleotides, the CDR3 is TGCGCCAGCCAACGGGACAGAAACACTGAAGCTTTCTTT.

A note on this clone: This likely came from a read error, as a far larger clone is one base away. The CDR3 protein is CAGSERENTEAFF. The CDR3 DNA reads as TGTGCCGGCAGCGAGAGGGAGAACACTGAAGCTTTCTTT. V and J are TRBV27 and TRBJ1-1; D call uncertain. Per germline, CDR1 MNHEY and CDR2 SMNVEV (reference sequence). This CDR3 spans 13 amino acids.

The chain carries TRBV18 and TRBJ2-1; 9 positions agree with TRBD2. The CDR3 is made up of 15 amino acids. V trimming: 0 bases; J trimming: 8 bases; junction bases outside the gene matches: 5. The germline V gene encodes CDR1 KGHSH and CDR2 LQKENI. CDR3 nucleotides: TGTGCCAGCTCACCACCGGGCGGGAGGGGCGATGAGCAGTTCTTC. It codes for CASSPPGGRGDEQFF.

The chain couples TRBV19 to TRBJ2-6, with TRBD2 matching over 10 bases. The germline CDR1 and CDR2 sequences are LNHDA and SQIVND (reference sequence). The CDR3 has 17 residues. Losses at the gene ends were 3 bases for V and 0 bases for J; bases not matched to a gene: 2. The CDR3 nucleotides are TGTGCCAGTAGTATGGTAGCGGGGGGCTCTGGGGCCAACGTCCTGACTTTC. Translated: CASSMVAGGSGANVLTF.